A single sample is the source of the 16 T cell receptor beta chains below, sequenced in a study of blood T cell repertoires in COVID-19. Profiled with immunoSEQ multiplex PCR; TCRdb holds only in-frame clones, not every one. In the table there are approximately 200,000 clones, more than 85% of which are singletons. Source material: peripheral blood. The receptors derive from a woman in her thirties with active or convalescent COVID-19.

As regards this clone: Other nucleotide sequences from this sample produce the same CDR3. The chain recombines TRBV5-1 with TRBJ2-7, with 7 nucleotides matching TRBD2. Trimming cost V 5 bases and J 0 bases; bases outside gene matches: 11. The germline CDR1 and CDR2 sequences are SGHRS and YFSETQ. This CDR3 is 16 amino acids long. For the CDR3, the DNA is TGCGCCAGCAGTCGGACGGGGGGTAGCGGCTCCTACGAGCAGTACTTC. This gives the protein CASSRTGGSGSYEQYF.

The chain joins TRBV12-3 or TRBV12-4 to TRBJ1-3, with unresolved D. The CDR3 consists of 12 residues. Trimming removed 6 bases from V and 0 bases from J, with 3 bases in between. The CDR3 DNA follows: TGTGCCAGCAGCTTCTCTGGAAACACCATATATTTT. Translation gives CASSFSGNTIYF.

The chain links TRBV6-6 to TRBJ2-1, with TRBD2 matching 9 bases. This CDR3 region has 14 residues. Unmatched junction bases numbered 6, after V lost 6 bases and J lost 6 bases. Germline V gives CDR1 MNHNY, CDR2 SVGAGI (reference sequence). This chain's CDR3 is CASRSGRSTNEQFF. The CDR3 region has the DNA TGTGCCAGCAGAAGCGGGAGGTCGACCAATGAGCAGTTCTTC.

In this sample, this clone turned up a few times. The chain carries TRBV2 and TRBJ1-3; 8 nucleotides align to TRBD1. The V and J ends lost 3 bases and 0 bases, in that order; junction bases with no gene match: 13. Germline CDR1 reads SNHLY; CDR2 reads FYNNEI. The CDR3 is 19 residues long. The CDR3 DNA reads TGTGCCAGCAGTGATCTTTGGTCTAACAGGGGGAACTCTGGAAACACCATATATTTT. It codes for CASSDLWSNRGNSGNTIYF.

This chain connects TRBV5-1 to TRBJ2-1, with D tentatively TRBD2 (6 bases). V was pared by 0 bases and J by 2 bases, with 12 bases between. The CDR3 sequence is 16 residues long. The V gene's germline CDR1 is SGHRS and CDR2 YFSETQ. CDR3 sequence: CASSLGGTGTYNEQFF. The CDR3 DNA is TGCGCCAGCAGCTTGGGGGGGACTGGAACCTACAATGAGCAGTTCTTC. The full variable domain, rest sourced from reference TRBV5-1 and TRBJ2-1, is KAGVTQTPRYLIKTRGQQVTLSCSPISGHRSVSWYQQTPGQGLQFLFEYFSETQRNKGNFPGRFSGRQFSNSRSEMNVSTLELGDSALYLCASSLGGTGTYNEQFFGPGTRLTVL.

The chain carries TRBV9 and TRBJ2-3, with D possibly matching TRBD1 (5 bases). The V gene's germline CDR1 is SGDLS and CDR2 YYNGEE. The V and J ends lost 4 bases and 4 bases respectively, with 13 bases between them. This CDR3 region has 14 residues. Here the CDR3 reads CASSPQARADTQYF. The DNA of the CDR3 is TGTGCCAGCAGCCCCCAAGCCAGGGCAGATACGCAGTATTTT.

This clone occurred once. The chain is built from TRBV11-3 and TRBJ2-3; D is uncertain. CDR3 length equals 16 residues. Germline V CDR1 and CDR2: SGHNT, YENEEA. V lost 1 base and J 2 bases, leaving 13 bases between the germline ends. The CDR3 region is CASSLVFLRDTDTQYF. In nucleotides, the CDR3 is TGTGCCAGCAGCTTAGTATTCCTACGAGACACAGATACGCAGTATTTT.

The chain couples TRBV3-1 (or the pseudogene TRBV3-2) to TRBJ1-1; 7 nucleotides line up with TRBD1. The length of the CDR3 is 15 residues. CDR1 and CDR2 from the germline V gene are LGHDT and YNNKEL (reference sequence). The junction had 9 bases not matched to a gene; V was cut back by 4 bases and J by 4 bases. The CDR3 region has the DNA TGTGCCAGCAGCCCAGACGGATCAGGGGGCACTGAAGCTTTCTTT. Translation: CASSPDGSGGTEAFF.

V is TRBV11-2 and J is TRBJ2-7; 13 positions agree with TRBD2. Trimming took 8 bases from V and 5 from J; bases not matched to a gene: 6. This CDR3 has 14 residues. Per the germline V gene, CDR1 is SGHAT and CDR2 is FQNNGV. The chain's CDR3 is CASRTSGGINEQYF. In DNA, the CDR3 is TGTGCCAGCCGGACTAGCGGGGGAATTAACGAGCAGTACTTC.

V usage is TRBV11-3 and J usage is TRBJ1-1; 9 bases fit TRBD1. This CDR3 is built from 14 residues. The junction had 4 bases not matched to a gene; V was cut back by 8 bases and J by 0 bases. Germline V lookup: CDR1 SGHNT, CDR2 YENEEA. In DNA form, the CDR3 reads TGTGCCAGCCGGGACAGGGCTATGAACACTGAAGCTTTCTTT. Amino acid sequence: CASRDRAMNTEAFF.

This clone appeared a single time. The junction departs from the called germline gene at one end, perhaps through a read error. Different DNA sequences within this sample yield the same CDR3. The chain is built from TRBV5-5 and TRBJ1-2, with TRBD1 as a possible D gene (5 bases). The CDR3 extends over 15 amino acids. Germline lookup yields CDR1 SGHKS and CDR2 YYEKEE (reference sequence). The CDR3 region has the DNA TGTGCCAGTAGCTTGGGCGGGGGTTATAACTATGGCTACACCTTC. Translating it yields CASSLGGGYNYGYTF. Based on the CDR3 plus reference TRBV5-5 and TRBJ1-2, the full variable domain is DAGVTQSPTHLIKTRGQQVTLRCSPISGHKSVSWYQQVLGQGPQFIFQYYEKEERGRGNFPDRFSARQFPNYSSELNVNALLLGDSALYLCASSLGGGYNYGYTFGSGTRLTVV.

This clone was seen more than once but under ten times. This rearrangement joins TRBV10-2 to TRBJ1-1; the D gene is possibly TRBD1 (5 bases). V was pared by 2 bases and J by 0 bases, with 13 bases between. The germline CDR1 and CDR2 sequences are WSHSY and SAAADI. This CDR3 has 16 amino acids. DNA for the CDR3: TGCGCCAGCAGTGAGACAGGACGCCTTATGAACACTGAAGCTTTCTTT. This codes for CASSETGRLMNTEAFF.

The chain joins TRBV5-4 to TRBJ1-3, with D unresolved. V lost 6 bases, J lost 0 bases, and 13 bases lay in between. CDR1 SGHNT and CDR2 YYREEE come from the germline V gene (reference sequence). This CDR3 spans 15 amino acids. The CDR3 sequence is CASKSQPSSGNTIYF. The CDR3 nucleotides read TGTGCCAGCAAATCACAGCCGAGCTCTGGAAACACCATATATTTT.

The chain joins TRBV27 to TRBJ1-5; D is ambiguous. The length of the CDR3 is 15 residues. CDR1 and CDR2 from the germline V gene are MNHEY and SMNVEV (reference sequence). The ends were cut back, 0 bases at V and 3 bases at J, with 9 bases in the middle. As DNA, the CDR3 is TGTGCCAGCAGTTTATCGGCAACCCTCAATCAGCCCCAGCATTTT. Amino acid sequence: CASSLSATLNQPQHF.

This chain links TRBV28 with TRBJ2-4; D perhaps matches TRBD2 (5 bases). V lost 7 bases, J lost 0 bases, and 7 bases lay in between. Germline-derived CDR1 and CDR2 are MDHEN and SYDVKM. CDR3 length equals 13 residues. CDR3 nucleotides: TGTGCCAGCAAGGAGGAAGCCAAAAACATTCAGTACTTC. It encodes CASKEEAKNIQYF.

The rearrangement links TRBV9 to TRBJ2-3; 8 bases agree with TRBD2. This CDR3 contains 17 residues. From germline, CDR1 is SGDLS and CDR2 YYNGEE. J was trimmed by 3 bases and V by 0 bases; bases with no gene match: 9. CDR3 coding DNA: TGTGCCAGCAGCGTAGGACGGGCGGGGGGTTATACAGATACGCAGTATTTT. It encodes CASSVGRAGGYTDTQYF.